A selection of T cell receptor beta chains follows, all from one sample in a study of blood T cell dynamics during melanoma immunotherapy. Assay used: immunoSEQ multiplex PCR; TCRdb lists only in-frame clones, some missing. The table has about 24,000 clones, 87% seen once; the top ten hold over 3.5%. The input for sequencing was blood, taken from a patient treated with checkpoint blockade. Receptors were obtained from a human donor with melanoma. Both conserved end residues are part of each CDR3.

CDR3 | V | length | J
CASKVAYSYNEQFF | TRBV5-8 | 14 | TRBJ2-1
CASTTGGTEAFF | TRBV2 | 12 | TRBJ1-1
CASSHSDEQFF | TRBV11-3 | 11 | TRBJ2-1
CASSGGRQGADEEQFF | TRBV19 | 16 | TRBJ2-1
CASSSPGRQETQYF | TRBV5-6 | 14 | TRBJ2-5
CASSLGQTYEQYF | TRBV4-1 | 13 | TRBJ2-7
CASSVARSSSTDTQYF | TRBV9 | 16 | TRBJ2-3
CASSTGAKNYGYTF | TRBV11-1 | 14 | TRBJ1-2
CASSITGTANIQYF | TRBV19 | 14 | TRBJ2-4
CASTALGQKSYNSPLHF | TRBV5-6 | 17 | TRBJ1-6
CASSQEAGVGEQFF | TRBV14 | 14 | TRBJ2-1
CASSFVSRDGYTF | TRBV5-5 | 13 | TRBJ1-2
CASSEGTGDTGELFF | TRBV6-1 | 15 | TRBJ2-2
CASSPGVGELFF | TRBV13 | 12 | TRBJ2-2
CSVAEQRSNQPQHF | TRBV29-1 | 14 | TRBJ1-5
CSEGLTYEQYF | TRBV29-1 | 11 | TRBJ2-7
CASSWGTGESYEQYF | TRBV5-1 | 15 | TRBJ2-7
CASSRGGGNQPQHF | TRBV6-5 | 14 | TRBJ1-5
CASNEGGVNEQFF | TRBV7-9 | 13 | TRBJ2-1
CASSVGRTYEQYF | TRBV28 | 13 | TRBJ2-7
CASSEGRAWGETQYF | TRBV2 | 15 | TRBJ2-5
CASSVDPGGGTEAFF | TRBV9 | 15 | TRBJ1-1
CASSPWGGREQYF | TRBV16 | 13 | TRBJ2-7
CASSATVNTEAFF | TRBV5-1 | 13 | TRBJ1-1
CASSLATRSQYF | TRBV5-4 | 12 | TRBJ2-3
CASSVGLAEETQYF | TRBV9 | 14 | TRBJ2-5
CASSSSSHGELFF | TRBV7-3 | 13 | TRBJ2-2
CASLRNAQPQHF | TRBV28 | 12 | TRBJ1-5
CASSPLSGRAWNEQYF | TRBV4-1 | 16 | TRBJ2-7
CASILPNTGELFF | TRBV10-1 | 13 | TRBJ2-2
CASSIRPYEQYF | TRBV7-8 | 12 | TRBJ2-7
CASSPQTALSSYEQYF | TRBV7-6 | 16 | TRBJ2-7
CASSLGTGYDTGELFF | TRBV27 | 16 | TRBJ2-2
CASSRQGLSTNEKLFF | TRBV11-1 | 16 | TRBJ1-4
CASRGQTNTEAFF | TRBV28 | 13 | TRBJ1-1
CASSVDLDRDGYTF | TRBV9 | 14 | TRBJ1-2
CASSSGISYEQYF | TRBV6-5 | 13 | TRBJ2-7
CAIRGTGDTGELFF | TRBV10-3 | 14 | TRBJ2-2
CASSRTLNSYNEQFF | TRBV6-5 | 15 | TRBJ2-1
CASSLMGGSADTQYF | TRBV5-1 | 15 | TRBJ2-3
CASSHQINQPQHF | TRBV7-9 | 13 | TRBJ1-5